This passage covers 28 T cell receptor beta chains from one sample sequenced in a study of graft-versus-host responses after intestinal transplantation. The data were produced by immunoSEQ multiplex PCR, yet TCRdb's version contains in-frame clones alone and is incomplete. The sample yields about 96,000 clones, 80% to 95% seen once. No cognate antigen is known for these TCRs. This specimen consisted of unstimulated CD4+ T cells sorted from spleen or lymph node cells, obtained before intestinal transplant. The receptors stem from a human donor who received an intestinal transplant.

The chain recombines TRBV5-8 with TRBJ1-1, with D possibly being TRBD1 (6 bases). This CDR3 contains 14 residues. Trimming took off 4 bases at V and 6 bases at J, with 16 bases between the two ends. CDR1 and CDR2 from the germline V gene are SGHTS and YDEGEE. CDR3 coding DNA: TGTGCCAGCAGCCCACAGGGAGGGTGGGCTGAAGCTTTCTTT. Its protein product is CASSPQGGWAEAFF.

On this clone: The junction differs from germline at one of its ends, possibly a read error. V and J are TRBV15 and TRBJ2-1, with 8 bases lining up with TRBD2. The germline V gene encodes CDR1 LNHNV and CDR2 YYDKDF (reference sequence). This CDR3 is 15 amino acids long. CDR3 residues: CAISSAGTSYNEQFF. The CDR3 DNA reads TGTGCCATCAGCAGCGCCGGGACTAGCTACAATGAGCAGTTCTTC.

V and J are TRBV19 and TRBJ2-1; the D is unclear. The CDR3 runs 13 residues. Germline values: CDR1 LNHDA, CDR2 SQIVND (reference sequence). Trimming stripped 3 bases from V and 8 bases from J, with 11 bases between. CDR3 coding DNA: TGTGCCAGTAGTATCTCTGTTCTCGATGAGCAGTTCTTC. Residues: CASSISVLDEQFF.

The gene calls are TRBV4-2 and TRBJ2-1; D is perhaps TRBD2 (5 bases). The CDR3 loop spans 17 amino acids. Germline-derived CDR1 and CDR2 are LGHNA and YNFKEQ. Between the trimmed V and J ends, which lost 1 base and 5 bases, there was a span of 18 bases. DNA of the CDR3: TGTGCCAGCAGCCAAGGGGTCGCCGGGGTTTACCACAATGAGCAGTTCTTC. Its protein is CASSQGVAGVYHNEQFF.

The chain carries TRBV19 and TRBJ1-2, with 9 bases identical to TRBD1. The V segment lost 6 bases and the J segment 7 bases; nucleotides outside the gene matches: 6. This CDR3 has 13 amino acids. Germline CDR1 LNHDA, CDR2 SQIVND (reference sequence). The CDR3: CASSPRGQGGYTF. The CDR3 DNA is TGTGCCAGTAGCCCAAGGGGACAGGGTGGCTACACCTTC.

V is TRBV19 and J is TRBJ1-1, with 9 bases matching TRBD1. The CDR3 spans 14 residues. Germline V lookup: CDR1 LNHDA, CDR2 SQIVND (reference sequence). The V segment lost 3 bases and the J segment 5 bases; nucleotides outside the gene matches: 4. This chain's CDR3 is CASSIHRGLTEAFF. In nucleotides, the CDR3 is TGTGCCAGTAGTATCCACAGGGGGCTGACTGAAGCTTTCTTT. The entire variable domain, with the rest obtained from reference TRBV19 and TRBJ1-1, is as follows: DGGITQSPKYLFRKEGQNVTLSCEQNLNHDAMYWYRQDPGQGLRLIYYSQIVNDFQKGDIAEGYSVSREKKESFPLTVTSAQKNPTAFYLCASSIHRGLTEAFFGQGTRLTVV.

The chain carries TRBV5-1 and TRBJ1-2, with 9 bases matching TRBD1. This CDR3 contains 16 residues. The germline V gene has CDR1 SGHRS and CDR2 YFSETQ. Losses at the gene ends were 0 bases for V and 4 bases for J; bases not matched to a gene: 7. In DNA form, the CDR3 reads TGCGCCAGCAGCTTGGAAACCGGGACAGGGTTCTATGGCTACACCTTC. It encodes CASSLETGTGFYGYTF.

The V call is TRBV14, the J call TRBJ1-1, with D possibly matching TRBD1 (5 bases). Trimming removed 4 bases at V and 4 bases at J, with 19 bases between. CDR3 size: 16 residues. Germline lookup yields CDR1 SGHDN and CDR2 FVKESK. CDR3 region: CASSPRLIGARTEAFF. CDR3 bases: TGTGCCAGCAGCCCCCGGTTGATAGGGGCCCGCACTGAAGCTTTCTTT. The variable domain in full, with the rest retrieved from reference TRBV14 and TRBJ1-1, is EAGVTQFPSHSVIEKGQTVTLRCDPISGHDNLYWYRRVMGKEIKFLLHFVKESKQDESGMPNNRFLAERTGGTYSTLKVQPAELEDSGVYFCASSPRLIGARTEAFFGQGTRLTVV.

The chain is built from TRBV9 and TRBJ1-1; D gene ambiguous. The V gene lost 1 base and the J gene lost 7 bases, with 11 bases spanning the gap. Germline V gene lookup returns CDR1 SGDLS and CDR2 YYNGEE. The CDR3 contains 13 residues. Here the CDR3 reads CASSVRGANEAFF. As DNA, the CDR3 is TGTGCCAGCAGCGTACGGGGAGCAAATGAAGCTTTCTTT. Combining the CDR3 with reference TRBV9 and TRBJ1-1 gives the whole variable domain DSGVTQTPKHLITATGQRVTLRCSPRSGDLSVYWYQQSLDQGLQFLIQYYNGEERAKGNILERFSAQQFPDLHSELNLSSLELGDSALYFCASSVRGANEAFFGQGTRLTVV.

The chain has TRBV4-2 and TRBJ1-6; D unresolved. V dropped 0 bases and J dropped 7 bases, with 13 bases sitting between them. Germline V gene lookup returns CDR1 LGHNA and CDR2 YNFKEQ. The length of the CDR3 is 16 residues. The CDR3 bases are TGTGCCAGCAGCCAAGATAGGCCCGAGGGCAATTCACCCCTCCACTTT. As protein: CASSQDRPEGNSPLHF.

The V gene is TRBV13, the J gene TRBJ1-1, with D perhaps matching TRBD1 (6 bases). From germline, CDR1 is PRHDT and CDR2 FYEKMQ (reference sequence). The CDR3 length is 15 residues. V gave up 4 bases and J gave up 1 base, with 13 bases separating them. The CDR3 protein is CASSSSDRANTEAFF. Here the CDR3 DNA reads TGTGCCAGCAGCTCCTCGGACAGAGCGAACACTGAAGCTTTCTTT.

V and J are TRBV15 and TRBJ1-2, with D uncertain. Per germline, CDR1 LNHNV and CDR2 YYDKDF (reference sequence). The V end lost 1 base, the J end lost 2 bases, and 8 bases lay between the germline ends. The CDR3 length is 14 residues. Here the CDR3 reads CATSRGAGNYGYTF. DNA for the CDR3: TGTGCCACCAGCAGAGGGGCGGGAAACTATGGCTACACCTTC.

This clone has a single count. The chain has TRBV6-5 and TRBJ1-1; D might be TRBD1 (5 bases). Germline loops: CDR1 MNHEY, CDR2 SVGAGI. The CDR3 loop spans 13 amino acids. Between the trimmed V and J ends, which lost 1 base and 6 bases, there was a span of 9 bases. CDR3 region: CASSYLSGPEAFF. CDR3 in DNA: TGTGCCAGCAGTTACTTATCAGGGCCTGAAGCTTTCTTT.

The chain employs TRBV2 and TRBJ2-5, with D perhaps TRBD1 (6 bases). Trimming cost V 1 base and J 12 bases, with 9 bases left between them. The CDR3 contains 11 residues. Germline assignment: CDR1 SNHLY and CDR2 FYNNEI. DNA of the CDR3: TGTGCCAGCAGTGAAGACAGGGTGAAGTACTTC. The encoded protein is CASSEDRVKYF.

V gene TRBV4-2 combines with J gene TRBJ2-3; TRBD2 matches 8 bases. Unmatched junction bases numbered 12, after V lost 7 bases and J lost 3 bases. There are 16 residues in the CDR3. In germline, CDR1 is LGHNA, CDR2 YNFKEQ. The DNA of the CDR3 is TGTGCCAGCAACGAGGCTAGCGGGTGGGGGACAGATACGCAGTATTTT. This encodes CASNEASGWGTDTQYF.

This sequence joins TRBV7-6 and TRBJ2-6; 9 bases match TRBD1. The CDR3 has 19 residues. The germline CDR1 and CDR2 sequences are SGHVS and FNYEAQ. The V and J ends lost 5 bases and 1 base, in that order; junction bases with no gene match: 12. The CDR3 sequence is CASSTPWDRETSGANVLTF. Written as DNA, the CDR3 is TGTGCCAGCAGCACCCCTTGGGACAGGGAAACGTCTGGGGCCAACGTCCTGACTTTC.

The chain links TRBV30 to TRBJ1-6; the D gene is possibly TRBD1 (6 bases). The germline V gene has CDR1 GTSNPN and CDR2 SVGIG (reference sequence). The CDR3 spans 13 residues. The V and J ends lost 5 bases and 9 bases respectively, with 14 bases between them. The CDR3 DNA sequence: TGTGCCTGGGGGACATTTTTACTTTCACCCCTCCACTTT. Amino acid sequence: CAWGTFLLSPLHF.

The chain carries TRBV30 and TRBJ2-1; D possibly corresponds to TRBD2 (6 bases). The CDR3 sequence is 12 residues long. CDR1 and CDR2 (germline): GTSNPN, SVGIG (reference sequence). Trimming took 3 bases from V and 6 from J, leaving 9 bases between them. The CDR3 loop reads CAWSGGVNEQFF. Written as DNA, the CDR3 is TGTGCCTGGAGCGGCGGGGTCAATGAGCAGTTCTTC.

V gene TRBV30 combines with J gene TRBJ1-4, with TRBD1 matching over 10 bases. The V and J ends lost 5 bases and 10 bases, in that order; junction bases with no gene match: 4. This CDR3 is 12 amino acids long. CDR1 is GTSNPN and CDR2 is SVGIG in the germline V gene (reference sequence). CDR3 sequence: CAWGDRGGKLFF. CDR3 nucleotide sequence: TGTGCCTGGGGGGACAGGGGCGGAAAACTGTTTTTT.

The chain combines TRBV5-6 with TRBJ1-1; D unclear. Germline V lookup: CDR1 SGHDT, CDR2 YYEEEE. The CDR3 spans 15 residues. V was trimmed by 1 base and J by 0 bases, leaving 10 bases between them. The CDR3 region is CASSLYLAVNTEAFF. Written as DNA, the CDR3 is TGTGCCAGCAGCTTGTACCTGGCAGTGAACACTGAAGCTTTCTTT.

CDR3 sequence (DNA): TGCGCCAGCAGCTTGGCGCAGGGTGACAATTCACCCCTCCACTTT. It translates to CASSLAQGDNSPLHF. This sequence joins TRBV5-1 and TRBJ1-6; possibly TRBD1 for D (5 bases). Germline V gene lookup returns CDR1 SGHRS and CDR2 YFSETQ. Trimming shortened V by 0 bases and J by 7 bases, and 11 bases separated the two germline ends. The CDR3 contains 15 residues.

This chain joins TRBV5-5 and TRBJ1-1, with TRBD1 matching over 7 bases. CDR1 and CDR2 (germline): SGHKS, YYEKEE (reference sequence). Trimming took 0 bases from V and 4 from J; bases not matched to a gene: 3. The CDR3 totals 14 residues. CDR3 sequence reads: CASSLGQGGTEAFF. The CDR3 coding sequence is TGTGCCAGCAGCTTGGGACAGGGCGGCACTGAAGCTTTCTTT.

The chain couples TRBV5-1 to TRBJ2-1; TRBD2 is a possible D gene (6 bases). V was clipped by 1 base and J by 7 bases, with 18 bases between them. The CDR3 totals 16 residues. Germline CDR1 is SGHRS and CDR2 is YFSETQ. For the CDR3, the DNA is TGCGCCAGCAGCTTGTCGATGGGAGGTTTACGGAATGAGCAGTTCTTC. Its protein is CASSLSMGGLRNEQFF.

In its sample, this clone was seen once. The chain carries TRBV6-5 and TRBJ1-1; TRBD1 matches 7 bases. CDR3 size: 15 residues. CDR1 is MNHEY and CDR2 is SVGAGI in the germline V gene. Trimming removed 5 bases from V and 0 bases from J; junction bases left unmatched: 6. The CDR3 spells CASSRTGPLNTEAFF. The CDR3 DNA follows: TGTGCCAGCAGTAGGACAGGCCCCTTGAACACTGAAGCTTTCTTT.

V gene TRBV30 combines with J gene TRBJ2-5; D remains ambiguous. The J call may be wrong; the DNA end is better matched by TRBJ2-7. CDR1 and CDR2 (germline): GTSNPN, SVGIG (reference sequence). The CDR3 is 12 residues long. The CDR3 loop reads CASTMAPYEQYF. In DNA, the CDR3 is TGTGCCTCCACTATGGCTCCCTACGAGCAGTACTTC.

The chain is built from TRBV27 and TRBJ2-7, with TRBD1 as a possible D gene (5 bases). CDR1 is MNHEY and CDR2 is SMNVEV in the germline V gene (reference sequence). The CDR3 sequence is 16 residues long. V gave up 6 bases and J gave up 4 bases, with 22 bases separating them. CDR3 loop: CASRQDGRVPPYEQYF. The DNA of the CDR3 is TGTGCCAGCAGACAAGACGGCAGGGTTCCTCCTTACGAGCAGTACTTC.

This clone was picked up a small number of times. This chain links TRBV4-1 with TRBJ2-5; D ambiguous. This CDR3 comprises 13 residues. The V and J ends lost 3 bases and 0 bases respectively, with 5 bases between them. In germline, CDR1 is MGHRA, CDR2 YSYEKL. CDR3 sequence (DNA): TGCGCCAGCAGCCAGGCTCACCAAGAGACCCAGTACTTC. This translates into CASSQAHQETQYF.

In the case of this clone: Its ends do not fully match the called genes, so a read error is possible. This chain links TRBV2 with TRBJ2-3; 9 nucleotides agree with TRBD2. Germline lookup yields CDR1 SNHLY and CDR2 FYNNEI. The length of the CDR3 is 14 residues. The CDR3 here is CASRLGTSIDTQYF. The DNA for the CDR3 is TGTGCCAGCAGGCTAGGGACTAGCATAGATACGCAGTATTTT.